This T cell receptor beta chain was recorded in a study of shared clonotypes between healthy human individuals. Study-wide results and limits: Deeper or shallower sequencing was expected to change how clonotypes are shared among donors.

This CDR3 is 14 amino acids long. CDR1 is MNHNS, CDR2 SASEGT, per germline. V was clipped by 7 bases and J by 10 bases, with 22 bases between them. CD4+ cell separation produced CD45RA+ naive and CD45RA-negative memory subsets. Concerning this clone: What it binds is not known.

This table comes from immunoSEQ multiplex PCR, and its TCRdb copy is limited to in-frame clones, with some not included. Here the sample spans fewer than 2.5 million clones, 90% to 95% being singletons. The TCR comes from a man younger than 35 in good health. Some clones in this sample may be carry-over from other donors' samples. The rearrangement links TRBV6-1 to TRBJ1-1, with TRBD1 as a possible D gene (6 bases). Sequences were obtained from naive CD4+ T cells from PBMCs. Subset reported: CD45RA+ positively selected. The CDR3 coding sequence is TGTGCCAGCACCTCAACTGGGGGGGGCTTAGCAGCTTTCTTT. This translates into CASTSTGGGLAAFF.